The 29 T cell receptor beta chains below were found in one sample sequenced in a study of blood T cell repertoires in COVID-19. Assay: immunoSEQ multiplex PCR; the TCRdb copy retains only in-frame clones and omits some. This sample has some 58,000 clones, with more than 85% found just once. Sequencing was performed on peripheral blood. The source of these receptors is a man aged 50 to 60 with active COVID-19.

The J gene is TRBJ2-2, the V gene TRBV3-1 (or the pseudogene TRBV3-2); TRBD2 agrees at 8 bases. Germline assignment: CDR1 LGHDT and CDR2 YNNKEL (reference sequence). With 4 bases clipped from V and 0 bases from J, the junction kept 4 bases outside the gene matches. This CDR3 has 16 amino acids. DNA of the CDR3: TGTGCCAGCAGCCTCCGGCGGGGGGCGAACACCGGGGAGCTGTTTTTT. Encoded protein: CASSLRRGANTGELFF.

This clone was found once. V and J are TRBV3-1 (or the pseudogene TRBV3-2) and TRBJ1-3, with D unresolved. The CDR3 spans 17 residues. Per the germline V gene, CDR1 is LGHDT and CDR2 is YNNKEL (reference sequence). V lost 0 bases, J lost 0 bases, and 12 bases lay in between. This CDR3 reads CASSQDLGSSSGNTIYF. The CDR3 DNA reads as TGTGCCAGCAGCCAAGATCTGGGCAGCAGCTCTGGAAACACCATATATTTT.

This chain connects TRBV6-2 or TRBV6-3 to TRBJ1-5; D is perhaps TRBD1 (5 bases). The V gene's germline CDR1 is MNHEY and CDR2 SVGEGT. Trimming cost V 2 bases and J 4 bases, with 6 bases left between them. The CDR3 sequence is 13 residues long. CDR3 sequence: CASSYGGNQPQHF. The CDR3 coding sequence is TGTGCCAGCAGTTACGGGGGGAATCAGCCCCAGCATTTT.

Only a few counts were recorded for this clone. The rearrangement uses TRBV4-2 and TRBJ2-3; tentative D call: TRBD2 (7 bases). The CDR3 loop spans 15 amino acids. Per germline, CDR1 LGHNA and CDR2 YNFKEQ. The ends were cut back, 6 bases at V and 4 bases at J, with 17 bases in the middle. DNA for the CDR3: TGTGCCAGCAGATTTGAGGGAGGGGGATCAGATACGCAGTATTTT. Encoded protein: CASRFEGGGSDTQYF.

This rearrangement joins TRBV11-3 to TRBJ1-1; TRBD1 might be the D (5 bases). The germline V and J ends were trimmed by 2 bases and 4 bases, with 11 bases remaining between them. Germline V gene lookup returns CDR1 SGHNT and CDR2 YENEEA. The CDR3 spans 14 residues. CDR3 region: CASSLQGGGTEAFF. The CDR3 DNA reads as TGTGCCAGCAGCTTACAGGGTGGTGGCACTGAAGCTTTCTTT.

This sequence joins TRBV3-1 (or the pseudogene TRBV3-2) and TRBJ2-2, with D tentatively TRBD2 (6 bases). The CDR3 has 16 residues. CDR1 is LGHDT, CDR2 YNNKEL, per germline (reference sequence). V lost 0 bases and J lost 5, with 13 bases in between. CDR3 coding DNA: TGTGCCAGCAGCCAAGATTTGGGGGGTTTGACCGGGGAGCTGTTTTTT. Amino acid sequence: CASSQDLGGLTGELFF.

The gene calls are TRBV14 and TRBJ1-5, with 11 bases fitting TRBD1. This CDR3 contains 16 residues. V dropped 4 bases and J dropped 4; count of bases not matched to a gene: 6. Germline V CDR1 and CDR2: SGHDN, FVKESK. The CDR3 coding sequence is TGTGCCAGCAGCCTAGAGGGACAGGGGGAAAATCAGCCCCAGCATTTT. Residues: CASSLEGQGENQPQHF.

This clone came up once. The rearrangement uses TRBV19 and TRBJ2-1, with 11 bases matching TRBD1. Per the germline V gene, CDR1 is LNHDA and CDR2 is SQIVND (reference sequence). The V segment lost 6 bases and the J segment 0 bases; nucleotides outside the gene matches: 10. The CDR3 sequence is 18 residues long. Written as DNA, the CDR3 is TGTGCCAGTAGGGAGAGGACAGGGGGCGAATACTCCTACAATGAGCAGTTCTTC. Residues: CASRERTGGEYSYNEQFF.

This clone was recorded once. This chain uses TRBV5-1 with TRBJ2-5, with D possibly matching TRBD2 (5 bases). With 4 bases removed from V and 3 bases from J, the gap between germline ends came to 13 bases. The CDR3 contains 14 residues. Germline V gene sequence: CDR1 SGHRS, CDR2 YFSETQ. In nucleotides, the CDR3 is TGCGCCAGCAGCGCCGGACTGGGCGAAGAGACCCAGTACTTC. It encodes CASSAGLGEETQYF.

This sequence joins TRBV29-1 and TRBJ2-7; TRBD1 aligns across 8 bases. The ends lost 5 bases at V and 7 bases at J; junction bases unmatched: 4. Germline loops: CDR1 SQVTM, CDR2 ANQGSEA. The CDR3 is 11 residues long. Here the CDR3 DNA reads TGCAGCGTTCAGGGGGCGGGAGAGCAGTACTTC. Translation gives CSVQGAGEQYF.

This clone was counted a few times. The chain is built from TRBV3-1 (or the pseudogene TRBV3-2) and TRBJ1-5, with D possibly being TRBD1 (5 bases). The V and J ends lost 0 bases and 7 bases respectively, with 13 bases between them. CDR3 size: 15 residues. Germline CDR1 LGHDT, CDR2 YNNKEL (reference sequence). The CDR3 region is CASSQDCQGGQPQHF. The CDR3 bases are TGTGCCAGCAGCCAAGATTGCCAGGGCGGACAGCCCCAGCATTTT.

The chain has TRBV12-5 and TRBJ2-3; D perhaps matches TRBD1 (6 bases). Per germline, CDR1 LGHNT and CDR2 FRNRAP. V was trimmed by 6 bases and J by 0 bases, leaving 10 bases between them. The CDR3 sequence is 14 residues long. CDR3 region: CASGQGLSTDTQYF. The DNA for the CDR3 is TGTGCTAGTGGCCAGGGGCTTAGCACAGATACGCAGTATTTT. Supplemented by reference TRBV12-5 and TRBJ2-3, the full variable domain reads DARVTQTPRHKVTEMGQEVTMRCQPILGHNTVFWYRQTMMQGLELLAYFRNRAPLDDSGMPKDRFSAEMPDATLATLKIQPSEPRDSAVYFCASGQGLSTDTQYFGPGTRLTVL.

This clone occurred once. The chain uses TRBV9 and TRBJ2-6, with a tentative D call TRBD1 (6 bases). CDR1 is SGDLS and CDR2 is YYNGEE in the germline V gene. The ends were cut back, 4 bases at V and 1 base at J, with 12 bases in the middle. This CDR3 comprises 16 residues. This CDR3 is CASSPEGVSGANVLTF. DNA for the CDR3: TGTGCCAGCAGCCCCGAGGGGGTTTCTGGGGCCAACGTCCTGACTTTC.

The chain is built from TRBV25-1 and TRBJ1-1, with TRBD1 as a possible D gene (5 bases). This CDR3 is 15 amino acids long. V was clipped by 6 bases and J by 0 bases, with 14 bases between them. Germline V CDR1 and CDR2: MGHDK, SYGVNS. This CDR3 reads CASRETGYMNTEAFF. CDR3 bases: TGTGCCAGCAGAGAAACAGGTTACATGAACACTGAAGCTTTCTTT.

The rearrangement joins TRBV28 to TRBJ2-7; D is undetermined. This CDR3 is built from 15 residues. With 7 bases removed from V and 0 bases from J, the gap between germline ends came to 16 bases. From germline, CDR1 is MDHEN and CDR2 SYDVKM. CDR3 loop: CASISTTTLSYEQYF. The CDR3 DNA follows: TGTGCCAGCATCTCGACCACGACTCTCTCCTACGAGCAGTACTTC. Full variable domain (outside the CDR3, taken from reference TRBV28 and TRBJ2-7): DVKVTQSSRYLVKRTGEKVFLECVQDMDHENMFWYRQDPGLGLRLIYFSYDVKMKEKGDIPEGYSVSREKKERFSLILESASTNQTSMYLCASISTTTLSYEQYFGPGTRLTVT.

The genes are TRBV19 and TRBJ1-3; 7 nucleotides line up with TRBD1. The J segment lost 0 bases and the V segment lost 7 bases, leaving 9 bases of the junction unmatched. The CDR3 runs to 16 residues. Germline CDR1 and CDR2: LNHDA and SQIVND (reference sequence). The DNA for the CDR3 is TGTGCCAGTAACCAGGGGGGCATCTCCTCTGGAAACACCATATATTTT. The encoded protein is CASNQGGISSGNTIYF.

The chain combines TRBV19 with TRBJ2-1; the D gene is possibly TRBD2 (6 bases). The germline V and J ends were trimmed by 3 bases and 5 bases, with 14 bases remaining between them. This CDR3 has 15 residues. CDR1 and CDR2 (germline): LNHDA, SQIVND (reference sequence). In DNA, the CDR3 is TGTGCCAGTAGTATGATGGGAGGCGTCAACAATGAGCAGTTCTTC. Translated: CASSMMGGVNNEQFF.

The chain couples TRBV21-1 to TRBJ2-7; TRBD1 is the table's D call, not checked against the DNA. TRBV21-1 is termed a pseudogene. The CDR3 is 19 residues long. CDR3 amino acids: CASSKGEPPGQGKSYEQYF. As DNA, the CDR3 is TGTGCCAGCAGCAAAGGCGAACCCCCCGGACAGGGGAAAAGCTACGAGCAGTACTTC.

Here the CDR3 reads CASSLVQGDEQYF. The CDR3 DNA sequence: TGTGCCAGCAGTTTAGTACAGGGTGACGAGCAGTACTTC. This chain links TRBV28 with TRBJ2-7; D possibly corresponds to TRBD1 (6 bases). The CDR3 consists of 13 residues. Germline V gene data show CDR1 as MDHEN and CDR2 as SYDVKM. The V and J ends lost 2 bases and 5 bases respectively, with 10 bases between them.

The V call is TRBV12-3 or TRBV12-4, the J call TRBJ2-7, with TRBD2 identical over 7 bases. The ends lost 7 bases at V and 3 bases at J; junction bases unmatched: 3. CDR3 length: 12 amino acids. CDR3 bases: TGTGCCAGCATGGGACTACTCTACGAGCAGTACTTC. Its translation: CASMGLLYEQYF.

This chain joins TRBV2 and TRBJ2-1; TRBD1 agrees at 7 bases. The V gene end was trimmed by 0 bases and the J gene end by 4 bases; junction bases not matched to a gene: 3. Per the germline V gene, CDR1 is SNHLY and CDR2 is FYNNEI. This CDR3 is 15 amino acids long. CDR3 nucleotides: TGTGCCAGCAGTGAAGCGGGGACAGTTTACAATGAGCAGTTCTTC. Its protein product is CASSEAGTVYNEQFF.

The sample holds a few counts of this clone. This CDR3 reads CASSRGQGNYEQYF. The CDR3 nucleotides read TGTGCCAGCAGCAGGGGACAGGGTAACTACGAGCAGTACTTC. The chain links TRBV7-8 to TRBJ2-7; 9 bases map to TRBD1. This CDR3 has 14 amino acids. Germline V lookup: CDR1 SGHVS, CDR2 FQNEAQ. V lost 5 bases, J lost 3 bases, and 5 bases stayed unmatched.

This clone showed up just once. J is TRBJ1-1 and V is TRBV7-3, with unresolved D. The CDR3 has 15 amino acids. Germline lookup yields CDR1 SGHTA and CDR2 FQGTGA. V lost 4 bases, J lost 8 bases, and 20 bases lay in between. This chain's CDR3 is CASSSGGGRPAEAFF. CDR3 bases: TGTGCCAGCAGCTCAGGTGGTGGCAGGCCTGCCGAAGCTTTCTTT.

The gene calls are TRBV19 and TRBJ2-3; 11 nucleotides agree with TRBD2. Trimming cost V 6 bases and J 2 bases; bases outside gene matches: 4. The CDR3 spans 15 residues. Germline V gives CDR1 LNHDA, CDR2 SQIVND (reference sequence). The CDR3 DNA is TGTGCCAGTAGGGGGACTAGCGGAATCACAGATACGCAGTATTTT. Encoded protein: CASRGTSGITDTQYF.

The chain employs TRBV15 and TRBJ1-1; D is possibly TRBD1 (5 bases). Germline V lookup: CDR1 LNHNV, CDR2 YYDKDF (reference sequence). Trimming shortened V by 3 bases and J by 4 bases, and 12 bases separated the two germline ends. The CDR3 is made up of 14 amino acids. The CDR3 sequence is CATSRGPVGTEAFF. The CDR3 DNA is TGTGCCACCAGCAGGGGGCCGGTGGGCACTGAAGCTTTCTTT.

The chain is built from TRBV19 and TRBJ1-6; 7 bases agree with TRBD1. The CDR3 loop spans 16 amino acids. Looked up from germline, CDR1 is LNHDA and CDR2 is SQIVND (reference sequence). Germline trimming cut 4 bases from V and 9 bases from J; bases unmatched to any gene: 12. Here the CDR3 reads CASSTAGQARFSPLHF. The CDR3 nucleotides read TGTGCCAGTAGTACCGCCGGACAGGCGAGATTTTCACCCCTCCACTTT. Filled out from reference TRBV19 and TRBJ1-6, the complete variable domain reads DGGITQSPKYLFRKEGQNVTLSCEQNLNHDAMYWYRQDPGQGLRLIYYSQIVNDFQKGDIAEGYSVSREKKESFPLTVTSAQKNPTAFYLCASSTAGQARFSPLHFGNGTRLTVT.

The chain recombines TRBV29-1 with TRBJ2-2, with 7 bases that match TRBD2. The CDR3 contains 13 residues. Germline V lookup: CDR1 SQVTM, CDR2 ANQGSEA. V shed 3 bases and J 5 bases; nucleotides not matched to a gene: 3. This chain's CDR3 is CSVDQGGTGELFF. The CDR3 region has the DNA TGCAGCGTTGATCAGGGAGGGACCGGGGAGCTGTTTTTT.

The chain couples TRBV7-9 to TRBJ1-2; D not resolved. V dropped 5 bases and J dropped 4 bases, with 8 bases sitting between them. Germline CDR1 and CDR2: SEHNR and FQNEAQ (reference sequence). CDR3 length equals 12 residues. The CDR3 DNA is TGTGCCAGCAGCCCGGTGAGCTATGGCTACACCTTC. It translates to CASSPVSYGYTF.

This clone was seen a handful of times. Here the CDR3 DNA reads TGTGCCAGCAACATTAACAGGGGCAATCAGCCCCAGCATTTT. Amino acids: CASNINRGNQPQHF. The V and J genes are TRBV19 and TRBJ1-5; tentative D call: TRBD1 (6 bases). Germline V gene lookup returns CDR1 LNHDA and CDR2 SQIVND (reference sequence). The CDR3 is made up of 14 amino acids. V was shortened by 9 bases and J by 2 bases, with 14 bases between the two germline ends.